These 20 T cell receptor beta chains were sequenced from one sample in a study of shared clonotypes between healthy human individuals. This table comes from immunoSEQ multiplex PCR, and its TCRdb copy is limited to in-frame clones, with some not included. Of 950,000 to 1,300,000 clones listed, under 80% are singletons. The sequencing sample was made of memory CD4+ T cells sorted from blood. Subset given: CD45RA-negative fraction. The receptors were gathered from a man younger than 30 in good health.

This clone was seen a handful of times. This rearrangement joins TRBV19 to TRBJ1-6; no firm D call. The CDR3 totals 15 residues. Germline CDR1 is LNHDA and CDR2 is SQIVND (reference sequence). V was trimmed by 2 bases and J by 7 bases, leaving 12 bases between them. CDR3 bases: TGTGCCAGTAGTATACAACGGACGATCAATTCACCCCTCCACTTT. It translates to CASSIQRTINSPLHF.

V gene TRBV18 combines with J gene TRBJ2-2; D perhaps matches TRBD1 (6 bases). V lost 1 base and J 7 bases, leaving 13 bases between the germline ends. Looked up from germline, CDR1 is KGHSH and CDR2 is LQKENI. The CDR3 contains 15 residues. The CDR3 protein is CASSPQETGLGELFF. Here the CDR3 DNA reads TGTGCCAGCTCACCACAAGAAACAGGGCTCGGGGAGCTGTTTTTT.

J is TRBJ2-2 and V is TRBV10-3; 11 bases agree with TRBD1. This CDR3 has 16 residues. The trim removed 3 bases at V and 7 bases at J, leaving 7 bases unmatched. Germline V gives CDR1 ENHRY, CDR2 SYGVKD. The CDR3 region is CAISDRTGGAGGELFF. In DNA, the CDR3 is TGTGCCATCAGTGACCGGACAGGGGGCGCGGGCGGGGAGCTGTTTTTT.

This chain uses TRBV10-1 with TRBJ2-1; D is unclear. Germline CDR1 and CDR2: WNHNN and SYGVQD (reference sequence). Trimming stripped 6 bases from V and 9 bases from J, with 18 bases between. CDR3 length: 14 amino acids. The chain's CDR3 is CASSPRLGYPEQFF. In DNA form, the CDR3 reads TGCGCCAGCAGCCCCCGGTTGGGGTACCCTGAGCAGTTCTTC.

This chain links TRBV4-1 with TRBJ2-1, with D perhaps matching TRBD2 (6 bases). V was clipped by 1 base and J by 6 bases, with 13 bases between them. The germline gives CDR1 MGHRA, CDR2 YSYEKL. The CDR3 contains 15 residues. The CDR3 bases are TGCGCCAGCAGCCAAGGGCGCGGGGTGACCAATGAGCAGTTCTTC. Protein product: CASSQGRGVTNEQFF.

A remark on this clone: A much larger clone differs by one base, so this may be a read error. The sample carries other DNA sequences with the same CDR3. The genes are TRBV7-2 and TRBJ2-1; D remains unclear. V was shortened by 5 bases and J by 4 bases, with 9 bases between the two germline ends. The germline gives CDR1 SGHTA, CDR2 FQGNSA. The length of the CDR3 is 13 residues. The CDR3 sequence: CASSPPSYNEQFF. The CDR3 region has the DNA TGTGCCAGCAGCCCCCCCTCATACAATGAGCAGTTCTTC.

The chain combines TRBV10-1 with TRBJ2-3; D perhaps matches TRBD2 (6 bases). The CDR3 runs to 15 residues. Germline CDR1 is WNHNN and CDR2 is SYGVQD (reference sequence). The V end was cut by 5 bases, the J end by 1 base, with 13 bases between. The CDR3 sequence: CASSLGTVGTDTQYF. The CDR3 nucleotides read TGCGCCAGCAGTCTCGGGACTGTCGGCACAGATACGCAGTATTTT.

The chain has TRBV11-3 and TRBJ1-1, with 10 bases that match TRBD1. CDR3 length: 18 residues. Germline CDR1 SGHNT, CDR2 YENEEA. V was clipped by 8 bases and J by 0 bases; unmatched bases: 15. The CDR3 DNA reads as TGTGCCAGCCGGAGGCTCCGGGACAGGGGTAGGTTGAACACTGAAGCTTTCTTT. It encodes CASRRLRDRGRLNTEAFF.

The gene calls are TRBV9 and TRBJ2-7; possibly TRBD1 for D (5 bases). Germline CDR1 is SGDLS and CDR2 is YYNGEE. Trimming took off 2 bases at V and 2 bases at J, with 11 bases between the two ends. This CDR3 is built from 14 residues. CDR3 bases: TGTGCCAGCAGCGTGGCTAAACAGGCCTACGAGCAGTACTTC. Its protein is CASSVAKQAYEQYF.

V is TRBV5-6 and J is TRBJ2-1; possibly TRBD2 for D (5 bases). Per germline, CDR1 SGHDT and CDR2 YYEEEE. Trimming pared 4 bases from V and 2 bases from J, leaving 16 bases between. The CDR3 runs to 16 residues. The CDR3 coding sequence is TGTGCCAGCAGCCCCGCCGGCGGGTCTGCCTACAATGAGCAGTTCTTC. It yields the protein CASSPAGGSAYNEQFF. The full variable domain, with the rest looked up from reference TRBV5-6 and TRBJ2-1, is DAGVTQSPTHLIKTRGQQVTLRCSPKSGHDTVSWYQQALGQGPQFIFQYYEEEERQRGNFPDRFSGHQFPNYSSELNVNALLLGDSALYLCASSPAGGSAYNEQFFGPGTRLTVL.

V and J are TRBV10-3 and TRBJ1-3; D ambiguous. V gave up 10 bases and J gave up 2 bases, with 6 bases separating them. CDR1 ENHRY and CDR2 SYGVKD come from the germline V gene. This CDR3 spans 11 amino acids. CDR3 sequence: CATKTGNTIYF. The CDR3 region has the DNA TGTGCCACAAAAACTGGAAACACCATATATTTT.

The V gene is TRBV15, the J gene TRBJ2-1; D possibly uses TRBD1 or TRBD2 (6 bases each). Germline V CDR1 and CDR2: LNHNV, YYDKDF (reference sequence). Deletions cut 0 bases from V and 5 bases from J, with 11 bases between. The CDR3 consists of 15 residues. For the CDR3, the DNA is TGTGCCACCAGCAGAGATTGGGGGGCTGACAATGAGCAGTTCTTC. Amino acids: CATSRDWGADNEQFF.

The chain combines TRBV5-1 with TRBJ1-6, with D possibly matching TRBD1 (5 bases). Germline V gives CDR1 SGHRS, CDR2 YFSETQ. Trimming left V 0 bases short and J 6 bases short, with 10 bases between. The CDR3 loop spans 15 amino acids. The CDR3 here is CASSLVAGLNSPLHF. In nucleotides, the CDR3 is TGCGCCAGCAGCTTGGTGGCAGGGCTTAATTCACCCCTCCACTTT.

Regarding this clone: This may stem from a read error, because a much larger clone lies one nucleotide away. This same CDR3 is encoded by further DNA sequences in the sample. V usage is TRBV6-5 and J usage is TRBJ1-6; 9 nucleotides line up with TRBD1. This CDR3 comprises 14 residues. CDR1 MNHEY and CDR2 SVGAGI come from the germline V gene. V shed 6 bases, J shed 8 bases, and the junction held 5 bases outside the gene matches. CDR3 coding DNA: TGTGCCAGCAGCCGGACAGGGGAGGATTCACCCCTCCACTTT. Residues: CASSRTGEDSPLHF.

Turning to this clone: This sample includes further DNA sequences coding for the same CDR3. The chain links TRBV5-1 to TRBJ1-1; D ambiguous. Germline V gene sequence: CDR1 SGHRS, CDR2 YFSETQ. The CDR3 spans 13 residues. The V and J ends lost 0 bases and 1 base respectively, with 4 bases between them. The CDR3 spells CASSLAENTEAFF. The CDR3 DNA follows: TGCGCCAGCAGCTTGGCGGAGAACACTGAAGCTTTCTTT.

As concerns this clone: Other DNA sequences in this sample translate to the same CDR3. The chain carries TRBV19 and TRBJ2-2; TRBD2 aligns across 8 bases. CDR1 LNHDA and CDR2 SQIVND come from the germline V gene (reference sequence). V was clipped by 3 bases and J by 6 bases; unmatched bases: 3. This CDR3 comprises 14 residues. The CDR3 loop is CASSIPGGPGELFF. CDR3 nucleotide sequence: TGTGCCAGTAGTATCCCGGGGGGGCCCGGGGAGCTGTTTTTT.

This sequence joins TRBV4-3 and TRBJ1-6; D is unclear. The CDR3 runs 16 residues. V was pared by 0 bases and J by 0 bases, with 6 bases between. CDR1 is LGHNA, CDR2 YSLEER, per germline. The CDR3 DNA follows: TGCGCCAGCAGCCAAGATATCGGCTCCTATAATTCACCCCTCCACTTT. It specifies CASSQDIGSYNSPLHF.

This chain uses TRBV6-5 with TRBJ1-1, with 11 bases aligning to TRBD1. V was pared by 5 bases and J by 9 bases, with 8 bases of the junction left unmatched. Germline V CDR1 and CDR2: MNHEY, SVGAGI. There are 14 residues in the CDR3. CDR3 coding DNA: TGTGCCAGCAGTGGAGGACAGGGGGCAGGGAAAGCTTTCTTT. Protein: CASSGGQGAGKAFF.

The CDR3, as DNA: TGTGCCAGCAGCTTCGGGAGCACAGATACGCAGTATTTT. Translation: CASSFGSTDTQYF. The V and J genes are TRBV7-3 and TRBJ2-3, with D uncertain. Germline lookup yields CDR1 SGHTA and CDR2 FQGTGA. This CDR3 comprises 13 residues. V gave up 3 bases and J gave up 0 bases, with 4 bases separating them.

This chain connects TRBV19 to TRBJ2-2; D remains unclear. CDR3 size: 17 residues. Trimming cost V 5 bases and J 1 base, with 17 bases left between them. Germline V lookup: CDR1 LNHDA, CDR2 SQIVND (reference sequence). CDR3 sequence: CASSVWRTTRNTGELFF. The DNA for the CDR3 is TGTGCCAGTAGTGTATGGAGAACGACTCGGAACACCGGGGAGCTGTTTTTT. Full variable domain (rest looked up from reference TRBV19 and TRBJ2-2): DGGITQSPKYLFRKEGQNVTLSCEQNLNHDAMYWYRQDPGQGLRLIYYSQIVNDFQKGDIAEGYSVSREKKESFPLTVTSAQKNPTAFYLCASSVWRTTRNTGELFFGEGSRLTVL.